The entry below gives a single TCR beta chain sequence along with its context. As yet, its antigen is unknown. These data originate in a study of T cells in Graves' hyperthyroidism and ophthalmopathy. Findings and caveats of the study: Blood held most thyroid clonotypes expanded above 0.001 frequency. Ophthalmopathy could be told apart from stable hyperthyroidism with a 13 V-J model. Median prediction lead before ophthalmopathy onset was 6.5 to 7 months with the model.

Trimming took 1 base from V and 0 from J, leaving 3 bases between them. Germline V gene sequence: CDR1 MGHRA, CDR2 YSYEKL. This CDR3 is built from 14 residues. RNA transcripts served as the template for amplifying TCR beta CDR3 regions. HTBI primers drove first-round RT-PCR of the TCR CDR3. TCRdb re-analysed the multiplex PCR reads in MiXCR, keeping a single row per CDR3 protein. This sample has approximately 520,000 distinct CDR3 sequences, with 20% to 25% found just once. Across 18 months, stable Graves' hyperthyroidism was marked by no progression to ophthalmopathy. The clonotype was recovered from a man younger than 35 with Graves' hyperthyroidism. The sequenced material came from blood. The V gene is TRBV4-1, the J gene TRBJ2-2; D unclear. DNA of the CDR3: TGCGCCAGCAGCCAAGGGCCGAACACCGGGGAGCTGTTTTTT. Encoded protein: CASSQGPNTGELFF.